This TCR beta chain originates from a study of cytomegalovirus exposure and HLA in healthy donors. Regarding the study as a whole: Productive status was seen about 90% or about 30% of the time for most TCR beta V segments in an earlier analysis. Some V segments (TRBV6-2 and TRBV6-3 among them) were excluded as indistinguishable. Compared with the roughly 700-donor mean, an Asian-associated ancestry cluster reportedly had fewer N-insertions, according to a later analysis.

The PCR was carried out with 60 Vbeta primers and 13 Jbeta primers. The table came from immunoSEQ multiplex PCR; TCRdb's copy has only in-frame clones and leaves some out. The sample holds 150,000 to 200,000 clones; 80% to 85% are singletons and the top ten take 2.1%. The germline gives CDR1 MNHEY, CDR2 SMNVEV (reference sequence). Trimming removed 4 bases from V and 3 bases from J; junction bases left unmatched: 5. The CDR3 is made up of 15 amino acids. On this clone: Its specificity is unknown.

V and J are TRBV27 and TRBJ2-3; 9 bases line up with TRBD1. Sequences were obtained from PBMCs. The receptor comes from a woman younger than 30 in good health and CMV-seropositive. This CDR3 reads CASSYWDRATDTQYF. Here the CDR3 DNA reads TGTGCCAGCAGTTACTGGGACAGGGCAACAGATACGCAGTATTTT.